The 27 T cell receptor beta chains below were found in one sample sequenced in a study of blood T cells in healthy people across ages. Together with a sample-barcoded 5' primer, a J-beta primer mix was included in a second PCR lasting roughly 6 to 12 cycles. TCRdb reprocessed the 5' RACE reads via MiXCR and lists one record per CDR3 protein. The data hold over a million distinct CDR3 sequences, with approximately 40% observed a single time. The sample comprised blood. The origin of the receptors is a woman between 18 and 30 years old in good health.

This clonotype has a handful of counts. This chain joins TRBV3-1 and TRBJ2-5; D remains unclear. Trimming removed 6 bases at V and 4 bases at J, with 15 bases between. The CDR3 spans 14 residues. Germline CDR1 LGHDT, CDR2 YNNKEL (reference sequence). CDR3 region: CASRISVSIETQYF. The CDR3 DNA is TGTGCCAGCAGAATATCTGTATCCATAGAGACCCAGTACTTC.

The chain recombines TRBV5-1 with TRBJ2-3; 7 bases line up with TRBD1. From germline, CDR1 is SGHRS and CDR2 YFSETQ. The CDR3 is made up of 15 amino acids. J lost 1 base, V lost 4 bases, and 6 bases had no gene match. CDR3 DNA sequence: TGCGCCAGCAGCAAGGACGGACAGGGCACAGATACGCAGTATTTT. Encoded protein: CASSKDGQGTDTQYF.

The CDR3 loop reads CASSSSLMPYNEQFF. In DNA, the CDR3 is TGTGCCAGCAGCTCCTCCCTCATGCCATACAATGAGCAGTTCTTC. V gene TRBV6-1 combines with J gene TRBJ2-1; D not resolved. Germline CDR1 is MNHNS and CDR2 is SASEGT. The length of the CDR3 is 15 residues. Trimming stripped 6 bases from V and 4 bases from J, with 16 bases between.

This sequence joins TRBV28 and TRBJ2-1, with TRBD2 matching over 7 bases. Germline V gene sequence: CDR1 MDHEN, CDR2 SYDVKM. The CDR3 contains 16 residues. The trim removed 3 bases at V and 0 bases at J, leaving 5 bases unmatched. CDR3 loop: CASSFRRTSSYNEQFF. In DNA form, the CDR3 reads TGTGCCAGCAGTTTTCGGCGGACTAGCTCCTACAATGAGCAGTTCTTC.

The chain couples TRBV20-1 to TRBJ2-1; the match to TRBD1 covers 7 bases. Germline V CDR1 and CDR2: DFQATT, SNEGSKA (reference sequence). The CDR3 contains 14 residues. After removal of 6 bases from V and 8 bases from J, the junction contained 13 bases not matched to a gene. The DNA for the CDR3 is TGCAGTGCCACGACAGGGACGGGTCAGGATGAGCAGTTCTTC. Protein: CSATTGTGQDEQFF.

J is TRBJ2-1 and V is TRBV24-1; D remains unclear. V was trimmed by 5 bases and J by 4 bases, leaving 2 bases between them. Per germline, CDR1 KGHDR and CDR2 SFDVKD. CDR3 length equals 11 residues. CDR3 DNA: TGTGCCACCAGTGGGTACAATGAGCAGTTCTTC. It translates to CATSGYNEQFF.

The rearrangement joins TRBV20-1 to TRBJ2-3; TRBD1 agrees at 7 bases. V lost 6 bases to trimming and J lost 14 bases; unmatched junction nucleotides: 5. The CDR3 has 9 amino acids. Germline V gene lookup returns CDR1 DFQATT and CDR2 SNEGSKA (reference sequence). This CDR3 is CSADRDRYF. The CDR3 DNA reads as TGCAGTGCCGACAGGGACAGGTATTTT.

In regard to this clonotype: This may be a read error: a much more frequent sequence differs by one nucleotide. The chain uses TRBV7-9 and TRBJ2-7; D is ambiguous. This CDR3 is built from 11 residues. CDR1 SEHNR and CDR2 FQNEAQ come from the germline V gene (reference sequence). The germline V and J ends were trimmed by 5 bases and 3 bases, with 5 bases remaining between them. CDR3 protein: CASSMGYEQYF. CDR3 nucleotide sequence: TGTGCCAGCAGCATGGGCTACGAGCAGTACTTC. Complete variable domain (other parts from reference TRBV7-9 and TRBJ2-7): DTGVSQNPRHKITKRGQNVTFRCDPISEHNRLYWYRQTLGQGPEFLTYFQNEAQLEKSRLLSDRFSAERPKGSFSTLEIQRTEQGDSAMYLCASSMGYEQYFGPGTRLTVT.

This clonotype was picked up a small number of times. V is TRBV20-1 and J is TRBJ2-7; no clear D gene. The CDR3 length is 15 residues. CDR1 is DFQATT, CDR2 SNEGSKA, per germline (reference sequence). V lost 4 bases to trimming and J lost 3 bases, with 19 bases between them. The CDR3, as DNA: TGCAGTGCTACCTCTCCCGTGGGGTCGGACTACGAGCAGTACTTC. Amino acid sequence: CSATSPVGSDYEQYF.

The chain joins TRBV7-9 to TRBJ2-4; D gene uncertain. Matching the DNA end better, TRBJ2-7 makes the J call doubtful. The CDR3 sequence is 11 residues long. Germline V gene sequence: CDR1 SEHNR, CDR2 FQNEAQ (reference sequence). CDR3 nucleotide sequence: TGTGCCAGCAGCCAGAAGCTCGAGCAGTACTTC. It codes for CASSQKLEQYF.

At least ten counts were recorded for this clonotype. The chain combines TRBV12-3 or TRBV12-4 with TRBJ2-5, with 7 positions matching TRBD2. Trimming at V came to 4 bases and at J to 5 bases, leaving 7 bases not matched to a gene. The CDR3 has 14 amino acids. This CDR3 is CASSSSGEGETQYF. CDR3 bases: TGTGCCAGCAGTTCTAGCGGAGAGGGGGAGACCCAGTACTTC.

The CDR3 region has the DNA TGTGCCAGCAGCGTGGTAGCGGGAGGGTGGAATGAGCAGTTCTTC. Its translation is CASSVVAGGWNEQFF. This chain connects TRBV9 to TRBJ2-1; 11 nucleotides agree with TRBD2. This CDR3 has 15 residues. Germline CDR1 and CDR2: SGDLS and YYNGEE. Trimming cost V 2 bases and J 7 bases; bases outside gene matches: 5. Looking up the rest from reference TRBV9 and TRBJ2-1 gives the full variable domain: DSGVTQTPKHLITATGQRVTLRCSPRSGDLSVYWYQQSLDQGLQFLIQYYNGEERAKGNILERFSAQQFPDLHSELNLSSLELGDSALYFCASSVVAGGWNEQFFGPGTRLTVL.

CDR3 residues: CASSLTDRGNTEAFF. The CDR3 DNA reads as TGTGCCAGCAGTTTAACCGACAGGGGGAACACTGAAGCTTTCTTT. The chain uses TRBV27 and TRBJ1-1; TRBD1 agrees at 8 bases. The junction had 3 bases not matched to a gene; V was cut back by 2 bases and J by 1 base. CDR1 is MNHEY, CDR2 SMNVEV, per germline (reference sequence). The CDR3 has 15 amino acids.

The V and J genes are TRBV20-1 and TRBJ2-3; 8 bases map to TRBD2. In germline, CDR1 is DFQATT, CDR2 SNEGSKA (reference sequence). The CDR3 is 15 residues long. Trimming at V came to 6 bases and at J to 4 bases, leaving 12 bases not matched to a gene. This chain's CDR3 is CSALLPAGDADTQYF. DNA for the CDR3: TGCAGTGCCCTCCTTCCAGCGGGAGACGCAGATACGCAGTATTTT.

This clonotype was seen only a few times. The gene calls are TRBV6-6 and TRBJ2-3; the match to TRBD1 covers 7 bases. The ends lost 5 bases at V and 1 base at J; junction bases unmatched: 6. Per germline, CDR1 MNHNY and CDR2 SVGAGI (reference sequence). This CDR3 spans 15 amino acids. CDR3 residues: CASSARQGGTDTQYF. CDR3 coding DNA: TGTGCCAGCAGTGCCCGACAGGGAGGCACAGATACGCAGTATTTT.

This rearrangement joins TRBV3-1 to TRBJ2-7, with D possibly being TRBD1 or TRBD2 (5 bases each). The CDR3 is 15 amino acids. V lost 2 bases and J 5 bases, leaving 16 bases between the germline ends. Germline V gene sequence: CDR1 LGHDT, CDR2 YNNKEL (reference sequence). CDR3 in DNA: TGTGCCAGCAGCCAATCCCCCCGGGGCCACCACGAGCAGTACTTC. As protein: CASSQSPRGHHEQYF.

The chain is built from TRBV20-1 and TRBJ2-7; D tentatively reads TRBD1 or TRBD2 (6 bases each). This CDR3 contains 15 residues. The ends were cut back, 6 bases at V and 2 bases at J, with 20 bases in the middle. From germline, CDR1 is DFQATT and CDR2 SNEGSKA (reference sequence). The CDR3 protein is CSATGRGPPTYEQYF. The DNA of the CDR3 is TGCAGTGCAACAGGTCGGGGGCCCCCGACCTACGAGCAGTACTTC.

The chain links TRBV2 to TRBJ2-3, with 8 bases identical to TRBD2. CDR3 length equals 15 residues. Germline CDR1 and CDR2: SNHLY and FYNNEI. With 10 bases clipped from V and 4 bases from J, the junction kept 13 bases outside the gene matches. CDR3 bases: TGTGCCACCGACAAAAAGAGCGGGGGATCAGATACGCAGTATTTT. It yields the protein CATDKKSGGSDTQYF.

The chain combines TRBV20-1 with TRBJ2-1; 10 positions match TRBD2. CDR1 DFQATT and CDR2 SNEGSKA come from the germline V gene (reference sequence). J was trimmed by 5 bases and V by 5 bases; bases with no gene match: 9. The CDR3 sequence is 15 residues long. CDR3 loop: CSASGELAGNNEQFF. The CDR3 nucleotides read TGCAGTGCTTCCGGCGAACTAGCGGGAAACAATGAGCAGTTCTTC.

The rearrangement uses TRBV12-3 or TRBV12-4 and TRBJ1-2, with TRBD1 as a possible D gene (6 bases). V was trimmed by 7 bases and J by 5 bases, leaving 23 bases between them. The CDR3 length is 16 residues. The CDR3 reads CASTGSVRGNWYGYTF. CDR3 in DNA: TGTGCCAGCACCGGCTCCGTCAGGGGAAATTGGTATGGCTACACCTTC.

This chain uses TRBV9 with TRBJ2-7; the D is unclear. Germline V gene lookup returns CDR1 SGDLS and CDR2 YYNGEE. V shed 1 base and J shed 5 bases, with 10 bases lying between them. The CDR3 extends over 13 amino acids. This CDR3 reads CASSVLGSNEQYF. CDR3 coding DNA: TGTGCCAGCAGCGTATTGGGTTCGAACGAGCAGTACTTC.

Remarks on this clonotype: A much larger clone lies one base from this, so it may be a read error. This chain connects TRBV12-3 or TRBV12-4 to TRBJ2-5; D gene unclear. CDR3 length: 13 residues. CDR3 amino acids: CASSLPSQGTQYF. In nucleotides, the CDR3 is TGTGCCAGCAGTTTACCCAGTCAAGGGACCCAGTACTTC.

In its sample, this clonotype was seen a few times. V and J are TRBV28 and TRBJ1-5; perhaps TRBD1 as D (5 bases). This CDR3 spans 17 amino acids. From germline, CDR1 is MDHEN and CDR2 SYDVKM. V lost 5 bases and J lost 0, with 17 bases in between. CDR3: CASSGGVEDYSNQPQHF. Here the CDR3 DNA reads TGTGCCAGCAGTGGGGGGGTGGAGGACTATAGCAATCAGCCCCAGCATTTT.

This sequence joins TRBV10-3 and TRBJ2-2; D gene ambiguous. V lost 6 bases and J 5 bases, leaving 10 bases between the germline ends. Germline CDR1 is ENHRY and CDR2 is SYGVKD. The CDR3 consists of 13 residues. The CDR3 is CAISPLGTGELFF. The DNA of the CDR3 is TGTGCCATCAGCCCCTTGGGGACCGGGGAGCTGTTTTTT.

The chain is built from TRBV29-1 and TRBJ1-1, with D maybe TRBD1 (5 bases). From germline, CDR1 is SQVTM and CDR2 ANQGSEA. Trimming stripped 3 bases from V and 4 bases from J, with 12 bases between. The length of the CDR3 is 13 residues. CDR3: CSVDIGGSTEAFF. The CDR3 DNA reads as TGCAGCGTTGATATTGGGGGGAGCACTGAAGCTTTCTTT.

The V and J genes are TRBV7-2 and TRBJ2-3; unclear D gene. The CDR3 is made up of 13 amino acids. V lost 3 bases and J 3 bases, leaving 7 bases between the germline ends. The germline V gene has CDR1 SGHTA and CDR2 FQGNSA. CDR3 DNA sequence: TGTGCCAGCAGCTTGAAGGTAACAGATACGCAGTATTTT. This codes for CASSLKVTDTQYF.

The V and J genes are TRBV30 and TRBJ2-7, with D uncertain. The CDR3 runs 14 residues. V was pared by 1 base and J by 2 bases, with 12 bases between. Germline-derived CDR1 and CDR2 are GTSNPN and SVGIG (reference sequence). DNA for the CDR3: TGTGCCTGGAGTGGCTGGACGAACGCCTACGAGCAGTACTTC. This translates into CAWSGWTNAYEQYF.